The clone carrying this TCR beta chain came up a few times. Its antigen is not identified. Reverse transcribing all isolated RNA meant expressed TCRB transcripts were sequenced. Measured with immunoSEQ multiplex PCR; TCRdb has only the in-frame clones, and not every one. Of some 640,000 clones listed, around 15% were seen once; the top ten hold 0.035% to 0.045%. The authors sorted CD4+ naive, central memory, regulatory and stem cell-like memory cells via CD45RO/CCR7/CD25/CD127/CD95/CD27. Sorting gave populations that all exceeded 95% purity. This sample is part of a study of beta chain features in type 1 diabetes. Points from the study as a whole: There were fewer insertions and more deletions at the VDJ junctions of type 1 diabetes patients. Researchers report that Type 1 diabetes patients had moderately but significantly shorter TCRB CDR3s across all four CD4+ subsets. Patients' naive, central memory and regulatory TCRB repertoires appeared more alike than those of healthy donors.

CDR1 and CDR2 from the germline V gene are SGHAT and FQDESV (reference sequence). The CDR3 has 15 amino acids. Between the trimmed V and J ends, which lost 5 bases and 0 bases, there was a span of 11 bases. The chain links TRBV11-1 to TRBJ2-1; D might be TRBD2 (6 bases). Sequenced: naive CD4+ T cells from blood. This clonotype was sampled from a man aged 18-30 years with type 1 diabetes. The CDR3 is CASSIRDSSYNEQFF. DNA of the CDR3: TGTGCCAGCAGCATCCGGGACTCCTCCTACAATGAGCAGTTCTTC.